This TCR beta chain was documented in a study of blood T cell repertoires in COVID-19. Study in general: Acute and convalescent COVID-19 samples came from the United States, Italy and Spain. PBMCs, B-cell-depleted T cells, or T cells were the source of the cDNA or gDNA that made up the material.

Some clones are missing from TCRdb's copy, which holds only in-frame ones; the method was immunoSEQ multiplex PCR. Here the sample spans about 210,000 clones, more than 70% being singletons. This clone was seen only a few times. The CDR3 covers 14 residues. CDR1 and CDR2 from the germline V gene are SGHKS and YYEKEE (reference sequence). V trimming: 6 bases; J trimming: 7 bases; junction bases outside the gene matches: 5. The TCR was taken from a woman in her fifties or sixties with acute or convalescent COVID-19. J is TRBJ1-6 and V is TRBV5-5; 9 bases are a match to TRBD1. Sequences were obtained from peripheral blood. The CDR3 DNA reads TGTGCCAGCATGATAGGGACAGGGAATTCACCCCTCCACTTT. Its translation is CASMIGTGNSPLHF. Looking up the rest from reference TRBV5-5 and TRBJ1-6 gives the full variable domain: DAGVTQSPTHLIKTRGQQVTLRCSPISGHKSVSWYQQVLGQGPQFIFQYYEKEERGRGNFPDRFSARQFPNYSSELNVNALLLGDSALYLCASMIGTGNSPLHFGNGTRLTVT.